What follows is one TCR beta chain and its context. The antigen remains unidentified. The assay was immunoSEQ multiplex PCR, and TCRdb's table has in-frame clones only and misses some. The sample records 60,000 or so clones, roughly four fifths being singletons. CDR1 is SGHNT and CDR2 is YYREEE in the germline V gene (reference sequence). The V and J ends lost 4 bases and 4 bases, in that order; junction bases with no gene match: 8. The CDR3 contains 15 residues. The record originates from a study of identifying expanded T cells in peripheral blood. General study results and limits: Roughly 1.1 clones differed between technical replicates, versus approximately 17 and 20 over time. Variance in clone template counts between roughly 2-week samples significantly increased with total template count across all healthy donors.

The sequence derives from a person aged 18-70 years in good health. Sample: blood. The V gene is TRBV5-4, the J gene TRBJ2-1; TRBD1 aligns across 7 bases. The CDR3 loop is CASSPTGVRYNEQFF. DNA for the CDR3: TGTGCCAGCAGCCCCACAGGGGTTAGGTACAATGAGCAGTTCTTC.